This TCR beta chain was identified during a study of cytomegalovirus exposure and HLA in healthy donors. Trimming pared 6 bases from V and 2 bases from J, leaving 11 bases between. Germline V lookup: CDR1 MNHEY, CDR2 SVGAGI. CDR3 length equals 13 residues. PCR used 60 Vbeta primers and 13 Jbeta primers. Only in-frame clones appear in the TCRdb table, and some are missing; sequencing was by immunoSEQ multiplex PCR. Of fewer than 250,000 clones detected, about four fifths appear once; the ten largest clones hold less than 2%. This clone was seen a single time. Sequencing used PBMCs. This clonotype originated in a man aged 18 to 30 in good health and CMV-seronegative. The chain links TRBV6-5 to TRBJ2-7; D not certain. CDR3 in amino acids: CASSPYRAYEQYF. The CDR3 DNA reads TGTGCCAGCAGCCCGTATCGGGCCTACGAGCAGTACTTC.